This is a list of T cell receptor beta chains from one sample in a study of cytomegalovirus exposure and HLA in healthy donors. Assay: immunoSEQ multiplex PCR; the TCRdb copy retains only in-frame clones and omits some. The data contain about 140,000 clones, more than 70% of them singletons. The sample was PBMCs. These receptors all stem from a man aged 35 to 55 in good health and CMV-seronegative. The CDR3 runs from the conserved cysteine through the conserved F or W. Fields, in order: J gene, D gene, CDR3 length, V gene, clone size, CDR3 DNA, CDR3 protein. D genes are given only for firm matches. A row's size may be missing; if present it is once, few, many or a size class.

j_gene: TRBJ2-1; d_gene: TRBD2; len: 16; v_gene: TRBV6-4; abundance: .; CDR3nt: TGTGCCAGCAGTGACTCCCCCCTAGCGGGAGGGAATGAGCAGTTCTTC; CDR3aa: CASSDSPLAGGNEQFF
j_gene: TRBJ1-2; d_gene: .; len: 12; v_gene: TRBV28; abundance: .; CDR3nt: TGTGCCAGCAGTTTAGTAGGGGGTGGCTACACCTTC; CDR3aa: CASSLVGGGYTF
j_gene: TRBJ1-5; d_gene: .; len: 15; v_gene: TRBV27; abundance: .; CDR3nt: TGTGCCAGCAGTTTAATTCCAGGAAGCAATCAGCCCCAGCATTTT; CDR3aa: CASSLIPGSNQPQHF
j_gene: TRBJ1-1; d_gene: TRBD1; len: 15; v_gene: TRBV6-5; abundance: .; CDR3nt: TGTGCCAGCAGATTCGGACAGGGTGCCTTGGGGGAAGCTTTCTTT; CDR3aa: CASRFGQGALGEAFF
j_gene: TRBJ1-6; d_gene: TRBD1; len: 18; v_gene: TRBV5-6; abundance: .; CDR3nt: TGTGCCAGCAGCACCTCGACAGGGAAAAGCTCCTATAATTCACCCCTCCACTTT; CDR3aa: CASSTSTGKSSYNSPLHF
j_gene: TRBJ2-7; d_gene: .; len: 16; v_gene: TRBV6-5; abundance: .; CDR3nt: TGTGCCAGCAGTTACGACGGGTTCTCTTCGTCCTACGAGCAGTACTTC; CDR3aa: CASSYDGFSSSYEQYF
j_gene: TRBJ2-7; d_gene: .; len: 13; v_gene: TRBV28; abundance: .; CDR3nt: TGTGCCAGCAGTTTGAGGGTTTCTTACGAGCAGTACTTC; CDR3aa: CASSLRVSYEQYF
j_gene: TRBJ2-3; d_gene: TRBD2; len: 15; v_gene: TRBV19; abundance: .; CDR3nt: TGTGCCAGTAGACCTCTAGCGGGAGTTGCAGATACGCAGTATTTT; CDR3aa: CASRPLAGVADTQYF
j_gene: TRBJ2-7; d_gene: TRBD1; len: 15; v_gene: TRBV2; abundance: .; CDR3nt: TGTGCCAGCAGTTACGGACAGGGGGTTCTCTACGAGCAGTACTTC; CDR3aa: CASSYGQGVLYEQYF
j_gene: TRBJ2-7; d_gene: .; len: 14; v_gene: TRBV29-1; abundance: once; CDR3nt: TGCAGCGTTGAGGCCAGGGCAGGATCCTACGAGCAGTACTTC; CDR3aa: CSVEARAGSYEQYF
j_gene: TRBJ1-4; d_gene: .; len: 13; v_gene: TRBV15; abundance: .; CDR3nt: TGTGCCACCAGCAGAGATCATCGGGAAAAACTGTTTTTT; CDR3aa: CATSRDHREKLFF
j_gene: TRBJ2-3; d_gene: TRBD2; len: 16; v_gene: TRBV11-3; abundance: .; CDR3nt: TGTGCCAGCAGCTTACGGGGACTAGCGGGGACAGATACGCAGTATTTT; CDR3aa: CASSLRGLAGTDTQYF
j_gene: TRBJ2-4; d_gene: .; len: 14; v_gene: TRBV5-6; abundance: .; CDR3nt: TGTGCCAGCACAAGACAGCTAGCCAAAAACATTCAGTACTTC; CDR3aa: CASTRQLAKNIQYF
j_gene: TRBJ1-5; d_gene: .; len: 13; v_gene: TRBV30; abundance: .; CDR3nt: TGTGCCTTCGACCAGGCAAGCAATCAGCCCCAGCATTTT; CDR3aa: CAFDQASNQPQHF
j_gene: TRBJ2-7; d_gene: .; len: 13; v_gene: TRBV4-3; abundance: .; CDR3nt: TGCGCCAGCAGCCAAGATTTGAGCTACGAGCAGTACTTC; CDR3aa: CASSQDLSYEQYF
j_gene: TRBJ1-2; d_gene: .; len: 15; v_gene: TRBV18; abundance: .; CDR3nt: TGTGCCAGCTCACCACAGCAAGGGGATCAGTCTGGCTACACCTTC; CDR3aa: CASSPQQGDQSGYTF
j_gene: TRBJ1-4; d_gene: TRBD1; len: 15; v_gene: TRBV7-6; abundance: .; CDR3nt: TGTGCCAGCAGCACCCGACAGGGGATCAGTGAAAAACTGTTTTTT; CDR3aa: CASSTRQGISEKLFF
j_gene: TRBJ2-5; d_gene: .; len: 16; v_gene: TRBV4-1; abundance: few; CDR3nt: TGCGCCAGCAGCCAAGAAGGCGATCTCGGGGGAGAGACCCAGTACTTC; CDR3aa: CASSQEGDLGGETQYF
j_gene: TRBJ1-1; d_gene: .; len: 13; v_gene: TRBV7-8; abundance: few; CDR3nt: TGTGCCAGCAGTTCGACAACTAACACTGAAGCTTTCTTT; CDR3aa: CASSSTTNTEAFF
j_gene: TRBJ2-6; d_gene: .; len: 18; v_gene: TRBV7-9; abundance: once; CDR3nt: TGTGCCAGCAGCCCAAACAGGGTTATAAGCTCTGGGGCCAACGTCCTGACTTTC; CDR3aa: CASSPNRVISSGANVLTF
j_gene: TRBJ1-4; d_gene: TRBD1; len: 16; v_gene: TRBV5-1; abundance: .; CDR3nt: TGCGCCAGCAGCTTGGGTTTCGGGACAGGGGGCGAAAAACTGTTTTTT; CDR3aa: CASSLGFGTGGEKLFF
j_gene: TRBJ2-1; d_gene: TRBD2; len: 14; v_gene: TRBV11-2; abundance: .; CDR3nt: TGTGCCAGCAGCTGGAGCGGGGGTAACAATGAGCAGTTCTTC; CDR3aa: CASSWSGGNNEQFF
j_gene: TRBJ1-5; d_gene: .; len: 15; v_gene: TRBV6-5; abundance: .; CDR3nt: TGTGCCAGCAGTCGACTAGGGGTTGGCAATCAGCCCCAGCATTTT; CDR3aa: CASSRLGVGNQPQHF
j_gene: TRBJ2-2; d_gene: TRBD1; len: 15; v_gene: TRBV6-4; abundance: few; CDR3nt: TGTGCCAGCAGTCCGGGACAGGGTAATTCCGGGGAGCTGTTTTTT; CDR3aa: CASSPGQGNSGELFF
j_gene: TRBJ1-3; d_gene: .; len: 17; v_gene: TRBV9; abundance: .; CDR3nt: TGTGCCAGCAGCGTATTAGGGGTCTCTGGCTCTGGAAACACCATATATTTT; CDR3aa: CASSVLGVSGSGNTIYF
j_gene: TRBJ1-1; d_gene: .; len: 14; v_gene: TRBV6-6; abundance: .; CDR3nt: TGTGCCAGCAGTCCGGGGGGCTATGGCACTGAAGCTTTCTTT; CDR3aa: CASSPGGYGTEAFF
j_gene: TRBJ2-3; d_gene: .; len: 13; v_gene: TRBV5-4; abundance: .; CDR3nt: TGTGCCAGCAACCCCTTCGGGGGTAATACGCAGTATTTT; CDR3aa: CASNPFGGNTQYF
j_gene: TRBJ2-5; d_gene: TRBD2; len: 14; v_gene: TRBV9; abundance: .; CDR3nt: TGTGCCAGCAGCCCTAGCGGATACCAAGAGACCCAGTACTTC; CDR3aa: CASSPSGYQETQYF
j_gene: TRBJ2-7; d_gene: .; len: 12; v_gene: TRBV19; abundance: .; CDR3nt: TGTGCCAGTAGAAGACAGAGCTACGAGCAGTACTTC; CDR3aa: CASRRQSYEQYF
j_gene: TRBJ2-1; d_gene: TRBD1; len: 14; v_gene: TRBV6-1; abundance: .; CDR3nt: TGTGCCAGCAGTGCGACAGGGGGCGGGAATGAGCAGTTCTTC; CDR3aa: CASSATGGGNEQFF
j_gene: TRBJ1-6; d_gene: .; len: 15; v_gene: TRBV7-3; abundance: .; CDR3nt: TGTGCCAGCAGCTTAATGTCCCAGGGGAATTCACCCCTCCACTTT; CDR3aa: CASSLMSQGNSPLHF
j_gene: TRBJ2-5; d_gene: TRBD1; len: 14; v_gene: TRBV7-3; abundance: .; CDR3nt: TGTGCCAGCAGCTCGACAGGGGGCCAAGAGACCCAGTACTTC; CDR3aa: CASSSTGGQETQYF
j_gene: TRBJ1-6; d_gene: .; len: 13; v_gene: TRBV19; abundance: .; CDR3nt: TGTGCCAGTAGTATGTCGGGTAATTCACCCCTCCACTTT; CDR3aa: CASSMSGNSPLHF
j_gene: TRBJ2-7; d_gene: .; len: 15; v_gene: TRBV7-8; abundance: once; CDR3nt: TGTGCCTTTAGGACGGGAGCCAGCTACTCCTACGAGCAGTACTTC; CDR3aa: CAFRTGASYSYEQYF
j_gene: TRBJ2-1; d_gene: TRBD1; len: 16; v_gene: TRBV5-1; abundance: .; CDR3nt: TGCGCCAGCAGCGCCCCGACAGGGGGCTCCTACAATGAGCAGTTCTTC; CDR3aa: CASSAPTGGSYNEQFF
j_gene: TRBJ1-6; d_gene: TRBD1; len: 15; v_gene: TRBV30; abundance: .; CDR3nt: TGTGCCTGGAGTACCTCCGGGACAGGGGGTAGACCCCTCCACTTT; CDR3aa: CAWSTSGTGGRPLHF
j_gene: TRBJ2-1; d_gene: .; len: 14; v_gene: TRBV5-6; abundance: .; CDR3nt: TGTGCCAGCAGCTTGGTTGGACTATACAATGAGCAGTTCTTC; CDR3aa: CASSLVGLYNEQFF
j_gene: TRBJ2-7; d_gene: TRBD1; len: 15; v_gene: TRBV6-1; abundance: .; CDR3nt: TGTGCCAGCACTAAGCCCGGGGACAGATACTACGAGCAGTACTTC; CDR3aa: CASTKPGDRYYEQYF
j_gene: TRBJ2-7; d_gene: .; len: 14; v_gene: TRBV9; abundance: once; CDR3nt: TGTGCCAGCAGCGTAAATCCGGGGTCGGGGGAGCAGTACTTC; CDR3aa: CASSVNPGSGEQYF
j_gene: TRBJ1-1; d_gene: .; len: 14; v_gene: TRBV7-3; abundance: .; CDR3nt: TGTGCCAGCAGCTTAACGCGGGGGGCCAAGAAAGCTTTCTTT; CDR3aa: CASSLTRGAKKAFF
j_gene: TRBJ2-7; d_gene: .; len: 14; v_gene: TRBV19; abundance: .; CDR3nt: TGTGCCAGTAGTATCGACTTCGGCGGGTGGGAGCAGTACTTC; CDR3aa: CASSIDFGGWEQYF
j_gene: TRBJ2-7; d_gene: TRBD2; len: 16; v_gene: TRBV6-5; abundance: .; CDR3nt: TGTGCCAGCAGTTACTCGACTAGCCCCCTCTCCTGGGAGCAGTACTTC; CDR3aa: CASSYSTSPLSWEQYF
j_gene: TRBJ1-1; d_gene: .; len: 15; v_gene: TRBV27; abundance: .; CDR3nt: TGTGCCAGCAGTTTGCCGGGACACCCGAACACTGAAGCTTTCTTT; CDR3aa: CASSLPGHPNTEAFF
j_gene: TRBJ1-2; d_gene: TRBD1; len: 15; v_gene: TRBV5-1; abundance: .; CDR3nt: TGCGCCAGCAGCTCGGGACAGACTTCCACCTATGGCTACACCTTC; CDR3aa: CASSSGQTSTYGYTF
j_gene: TRBJ2-1; d_gene: .; len: 15; v_gene: TRBV7-9; abundance: few; CDR3nt: TGTGCCAGCAGCTTAAGGGAGGCGCCCTACAATGAGCAGTTCTTC; CDR3aa: CASSLREAPYNEQFF